The 22 T cell receptor beta chains below were found in one sample sequenced in a study of cytomegalovirus exposure and HLA in healthy donors. In the PCR, 60 Vbeta and 13 Jbeta primers were used. Using immunoSEQ multiplex PCR, the repertoire was profiled, and TCRdb retains in-frame clones only, with some absent. The sample records 130,000 or so clones, under 70% being singletons. The sequenced material came from PBMCs. These receptors were collected from a woman in her fifties or sixties in good health and CMV-seronegative.

There are a few counts of this clone. V gene TRBV9 combines with J gene TRBJ1-6; 8 positions match TRBD1. Germline CDR1 reads SGDLS; CDR2 reads YYNGEE. V shed 0 bases, J shed 14 bases, and the junction held 10 bases outside the gene matches. The CDR3 covers 15 residues. CDR3 in amino acids: CASSVVSQGGSTLHF. CDR3 nucleotides: TGTGCCAGCAGCGTAGTTTCACAGGGGGGATCTACCCTCCACTTT.

This chain connects TRBV6-5 to TRBJ2-7, with TRBD2 identical over 8 bases. Trimming removed 6 bases from V and 5 bases from J; junction bases left unmatched: 6. The CDR3 loop spans 13 amino acids. Germline assignment: CDR1 MNHEY and CDR2 SVGAGI. CDR3 nucleotide sequence: TGTGCCAGCAGGGTAGCGGGAAGGGACGAGCAGTACTTC. This translates into CASRVAGRDEQYF.

The chain links TRBV18 to TRBJ1-5; no reliable D call. Germline lookup yields CDR1 KGHSH and CDR2 LQKENI. Trimming removed 3 bases from V and 3 bases from J, with 9 bases in between. There are 14 residues in the CDR3. CDR3: CASSPVQFNQPQHF. The CDR3 bases are TGTGCCAGCTCACCGGTCCAGTTCAATCAGCCCCAGCATTTT.

The chain is built from TRBV28 and TRBJ2-7; 11 bases match TRBD1. From germline, CDR1 is MDHEN and CDR2 SYDVKM. V was pared by 5 bases and J by 5 bases, with 8 bases of the junction left unmatched. CDR3 length: 15 amino acids. For the CDR3, the DNA is TGTGCCAGCAGTCCCGCTGGGACAGGGGGACACGAGCAGTACTTC. Its protein product is CASSPAGTGGHEQYF.

This clone was counted between two and nine times. Within the sample, other DNA sequences also encode this same CDR3. V usage is TRBV2 and J usage is TRBJ2-7; D call uncertain. Trimming took off 4 bases at V and 3 bases at J, with 4 bases between the two ends. The V gene's germline CDR1 is SNHLY and CDR2 FYNNEI. The CDR3 is made up of 11 amino acids. CDR3 nucleotides: TGTGCCAGCAGTGCCAGCTACGAGCAGTACTTC. Amino acids: CASSASYEQYF.

In DNA form, the CDR3 reads TGTGCCAGCGCTCCGGGACTAGGCGGCTACGAGCAGTACTTC. Protein: CASAPGLGGYEQYF. The V gene is TRBV7-9, the J gene TRBJ2-5; 8 bases map to TRBD2. The J call may be wrong; the DNA end is better matched by TRBJ2-7. The CDR3 runs 14 residues. CDR1 is SEHNR and CDR2 is FQNEAQ in the germline V gene (reference sequence).

The chain recombines TRBV19 with TRBJ2-7; D is perhaps TRBD2 (6 bases). Germline V gene data show CDR1 as LNHDA and CDR2 as SQIVND (reference sequence). This CDR3 is 14 amino acids long. V lost 4 bases and J lost 3, with 13 bases in between. The DNA of the CDR3 is TGTGCCAGTAGTACAGGAGGGTTTGACTACGAGCAGTACTTC. As protein: CASSTGGFDYEQYF.

The genes are TRBV5-1 and TRBJ2-4; TRBD2 matches 14 bases. CDR1 and CDR2 from the germline V gene are SGHRS and YFSETQ. CDR3 length: 20 residues. V was pared by 4 bases and J by 0 bases, with 12 bases of the junction left unmatched. CDR3 DNA: TGCGCCAGCAGCCCCAAGACTAGCGGGAGGGCTGGGGTAGCCAAAAACATTCAGTACTTC. This gives the protein CASSPKTSGRAGVAKNIQYF.

V gene TRBV10-3 combines with J gene TRBJ2-5; 9 bases match TRBD1. The J segment lost 7 bases and the V segment lost 5 bases, leaving 5 bases of the junction unmatched. Germline values: CDR1 ENHRY, CDR2 SYGVKD. This CDR3 contains 13 residues. CDR3 protein: CAISQGTGRTQYF. Written as DNA, the CDR3 is TGTGCCATCAGTCAGGGGACAGGGAGGACCCAGTACTTC.

Comments on this clone: The junction departs from the called germline gene at one end, perhaps through a read error. The CDR3 protein is CSSSLGAKNTEAFF. The CDR3 DNA reads TGTTCCAGCAGCTTAGGGGCTAAGAACACTGAAGCTTTCTTT. The chain joins TRBV7-9 to TRBJ1-1; D perhaps matches TRBD1 (5 bases). This CDR3 is built from 14 residues. Germline loops: CDR1 SEHNR, CDR2 FQNEAQ (reference sequence).

The chain uses TRBV5-1 and TRBJ2-1; 11 nucleotides align to TRBD2. The CDR3 covers 15 residues. Per germline, CDR1 SGHRS and CDR2 YFSETQ. V gave up 8 bases and J gave up 9 bases; unmatched junction bases: 13. The CDR3 DNA follows: TGCGCCAGTGCCGAAACCCTAGCGGGAGGAGGTGAGCAGTTCTTC. It yields the protein CASAETLAGGGEQFF.

The J gene is TRBJ2-1, the V gene TRBV27; 8 nucleotides match TRBD2. This CDR3 has 15 residues. The germline V gene has CDR1 MNHEY and CDR2 SMNVEV (reference sequence). V dropped 5 bases and J dropped 6; count of bases not matched to a gene: 9. The DNA of the CDR3 is TGTGCCAGCAGTCCTTCAGTAGCGGGATTCAATGAGCAGTTCTTC. Translated: CASSPSVAGFNEQFF.

Only a few counts were recorded for this clone. This chain joins TRBV27 and TRBJ1-2; 8 nucleotides match TRBD1. Per germline, CDR1 MNHEY and CDR2 SMNVEV (reference sequence). The length of the CDR3 is 17 residues. The V segment lost 5 bases and the J segment 6 bases; nucleotides outside the gene matches: 17. The CDR3 region has the DNA TGTGCCAGCAGTACTAAGTCCAGGGGGCCAGCTAGCGATGGCTACACCTTC. Protein: CASSTKSRGPASDGYTF.

The J gene is TRBJ2-3, the V gene TRBV5-8, with 13 bases matching TRBD2. Trimming took 0 bases from V and 6 from J; bases not matched to a gene: 4. CDR1 and CDR2 from the germline V gene are SGHTS and YDEGEE. This CDR3 has 16 amino acids. CDR3 protein: CASSLELAGGSDTQYF. The CDR3 DNA follows: TGTGCCAGCAGCTTGGAACTAGCGGGGGGGTCTGATACGCAGTATTTT.

The rearrangement links TRBV7-2 to TRBJ2-5; 10 bases are shared with TRBD1. Germline V gene lookup returns CDR1 SGHTA and CDR2 FQGNSA. Trimming removed 5 bases from V and 4 bases from J; junction bases left unmatched: 7. The CDR3 covers 15 residues. CDR3 coding DNA: TGTGCCAGCAGCCGGGACAGGGGCAAGCGAGAGACCCAGTACTTC. It codes for CASSRDRGKRETQYF.

The J gene is TRBJ1-3, the V gene TRBV6-1; D is possibly TRBD1 (5 bases). The germline gives CDR1 MNHNS, CDR2 SASEGT. V was clipped by 5 bases and J by 2 bases, with 10 bases between them. The CDR3 is made up of 14 amino acids. The DNA for the CDR3 is TGTGCCAGCAGTTCCGCGGGGGCTGGAAACACCATATATTTT. Translating gives CASSSAGAGNTIYF.

CDR3 DNA sequence: TGCGCCAGCAGCCAAGATCTCCCGGGACTAGGTCGTCCCTCGTTGCAGTTCTTC. Its translation is CASSQDLPGLGRPSLQFF. The chain joins TRBV4-3 to TRBJ2-1, with 8 bases that match TRBD2. This CDR3 has 18 amino acids. Germline-derived CDR1 and CDR2 are LGHNA and YSLEER. V was clipped by 0 bases and J by 12 bases; unmatched bases: 19.

This clone has just a few counts. The J gene is TRBJ1-4, the V gene TRBV4-3; D perhaps matches TRBD1 (5 bases). The CDR3 has 15 residues. The V gene lost 0 bases and the J gene lost 7 bases, with 12 bases spanning the gap. Germline CDR1 is LGHNA and CDR2 is YSLEER. The CDR3 coding sequence is TGCGCCAGCAGCCAAGAGTGGCCGGGGGTTGAAAAACTGTTTTTT. Its protein is CASSQEWPGVEKLFF.

CDR3 sequence: CASSPSGNTIYF. Here the CDR3 DNA reads TGTGCCAGCAGCCCGTCTGGAAACACCATATATTTT. This chain uses TRBV6-6 with TRBJ1-3, with D hard to call. This CDR3 has 12 residues. CDR1 and CDR2 from the germline V gene are MNHNY and SVGAGI (reference sequence). V was pared by 6 bases and J by 1 base, with 4 bases between.

The chain uses TRBV6-1 and TRBJ2-5, with 7 bases matching TRBD1. The V segment lost 8 bases and the J segment 1 base; nucleotides outside the gene matches: 10. The germline gives CDR1 MNHNS, CDR2 SASEGT. The CDR3 is 15 amino acids. CDR3 sequence (DNA): TGTGCCAGCGAAAGGGGGACAGAAATCCAAGAGACCCAGTACTTC. It yields the protein CASERGTEIQETQYF.

This clone occurred a few times. The rearrangement links TRBV27 to TRBJ2-5, with 9 positions matching TRBD2. V was pared by 4 bases and J by 7 bases, with 4 bases of the junction left unmatched. The CDR3 is made up of 13 amino acids. Germline V lookup: CDR1 MNHEY, CDR2 SMNVEV (reference sequence). The CDR3 loop reads CASSYSTSGTQYF. As DNA, the CDR3 is TGTGCCAGCAGTTACTCGACTAGCGGGACCCAGTACTTC.

The rearrangement joins TRBV11-2 to TRBJ2-1, with 11 positions matching TRBD2. The V gene end was trimmed by 5 bases and the J gene end by 0 bases; junction bases not matched to a gene: 3. Germline loops: CDR1 SGHAT, CDR2 FQNNGV. The CDR3 is 16 amino acids. The CDR3 DNA follows: TGTGCCAGCAGCCTTACTAGCGGGAGCTCCTACAATGAGCAGTTCTTC. Amino acid sequence: CASSLTSGSSYNEQFF.